Shown below are 20 T cell receptor beta chains from a single sample sequenced in a study of cytomegalovirus exposure and HLA in healthy donors. The PCR employed 60 Vbeta primers together with 13 Jbeta primers. Method: immunoSEQ multiplex PCR; TCRdb's copy keeps in-frame clones and lacks some. The repertoire holds 200,000 to 250,000 clones, with approximately 84% as singletons. Sequencing was done on a sample of PBMCs. These receptor sequences come from a woman between 35 and 50 years old in good health and CMV-seronegative.

This clone was detected only a few times. The same CDR3 can be traced to other DNA sequences in this sample. J is TRBJ1-2 and V is TRBV7-2, with D possibly matching TRBD1 (5 bases). Trimming stripped 2 bases from V and 7 bases from J, with 11 bases between. The CDR3 is 13 amino acids. In germline, CDR1 is SGHTA, CDR2 FQGNSA. CDR3 protein: CASSLPGTRGYTF. In nucleotides, the CDR3 is TGTGCCAGCAGCTTACCGGGGACTCGTGGCTACACCTTC.

The chain couples TRBV19 to TRBJ2-7; 7 bases map to TRBD1. From germline, CDR1 is LNHDA and CDR2 SQIVND (reference sequence). V shed 5 bases, J shed 1 base, and the junction held 2 bases outside the gene matches. CDR3 length: 13 residues. The CDR3, as DNA: TGTGCCAGTAGTCCACAGGGGTCCTACGAGCAGTACTTC. Its protein is CASSPQGSYEQYF.

DNA of the CDR3: TGTGCCAGTAGCAAAAGCGGGGGGGCCTACAATGAGCAGTTCTTC. It is translated as CASSKSGGAYNEQFF. The chain carries TRBV19 and TRBJ2-1; 10 nucleotides agree with TRBD2. The CDR3 loop spans 15 amino acids. CDR1 LNHDA and CDR2 SQIVND come from the germline V gene (reference sequence). V was clipped by 6 bases and J by 2 bases; unmatched bases: 4.

J is TRBJ2-5 and V is TRBV30, with 12 bases aligning to TRBD1. The ends lost 8 bases at V and 11 bases at J; junction bases unmatched: 15. CDR3 length: 14 amino acids. Germline lookup yields CDR1 GTSNPN and CDR2 SVGIG (reference sequence). The CDR3 sequence: CALGRGQGAGEQYF. The DNA of the CDR3 is TGTGCCCTTGGAAGGGGACAGGGGGCAGGGGAGCAGTACTTC. The variable domain in full, with the rest retrieved from reference TRBV30 and TRBJ2-5, is SQTIHQWPATLVQPVGSPLSLECTVEGTSNPNLYWYRQAAGRGLQLLFYSVGIGQISSEVPQNLSASRPQDRQFILSSKKLLLSDSGFYLCALGRGQGAGEQYFGPGTRLLVL.

The gene calls are TRBV5-5 and TRBJ1-6; tentative D call: TRBD1 (6 bases). The V and J ends lost 4 bases and 9 bases respectively, with 23 bases between them. The V gene's germline CDR1 is SGHKS and CDR2 YYEKEE (reference sequence). CDR3 size: 17 residues. The DNA of the CDR3 is TGTGCCAGCAGCGAACAGCAGGGGCGAATGGGAATTTCACCCCTCCACTTT. It is translated as CASSEQQGRMGISPLHF.

J is TRBJ2-5 and V is TRBV9; 11 bases map to TRBD1. V was clipped by 4 bases and J by 3 bases; unmatched bases: 5. Germline CDR1 is SGDLS and CDR2 is YYNGEE. The CDR3 length is 15 residues. CDR3: CASSTWTGGEETQYF. In DNA, the CDR3 is TGTGCCAGCAGCACCTGGACAGGGGGCGAAGAGACCCAGTACTTC.

The V call is TRBV7-2, the J call TRBJ1-2; D is perhaps TRBD1 (6 bases). The CDR3 length is 14 residues. Trimming removed 2 bases from V and 6 bases from J, with 13 bases in between. Germline loops: CDR1 SGHTA, CDR2 FQGNSA. The CDR3 loop is CASSLRSGGDGYTF. The CDR3 DNA follows: TGTGCCAGCAGCTTACGTTCTGGGGGCGATGGCTACACCTTC.

Comments on this clone: Other DNA sequences in this specimen translate into the identical CDR3. This rearrangement joins TRBV7-9 to TRBJ2-3, with D maybe TRBD1 (7 bases). V lost 1 base to trimming and J lost 5 bases, with 10 bases between them. The CDR3 extends over 14 amino acids. Germline CDR1 SEHNR, CDR2 FQNEAQ (reference sequence). In DNA form, the CDR3 reads TGTGCCAGCAGCTTAGGGCAGGGGGGAGATACGCAGTATTTT. This translates into CASSLGQGGDTQYF.

The sample holds one count of this clone. The chain joins TRBV2 to TRBJ1-6, with TRBD1 matching over 10 bases. This CDR3 contains 16 residues. Unmatched junction bases numbered 10, after V lost 7 bases and J lost 7 bases. Germline CDR1 reads SNHLY; CDR2 reads FYNNEI. The CDR3 DNA reads as TGTGCCAGCACTGGGACAGGGGATTTCTGGAATTCACCCCTCCACTTT. Residues: CASTGTGDFWNSPLHF.

The chain couples TRBV29-1 to TRBJ1-1; 10 nucleotides line up with TRBD1. The junction had 7 bases not matched to a gene; V was cut back by 6 bases and J by 3 bases. The CDR3 runs 14 residues. Germline V CDR1 and CDR2: SQVTM, ANQGSEA. CDR3 sequence: CSVPDRGLDTEAFF. The CDR3 region has the DNA TGCAGCGTCCCCGACAGGGGGCTTGACACTGAAGCTTTCTTT.

This chain connects TRBV28 to TRBJ1-2; TRBD1 agrees at 9 bases. Germline CDR1 reads MDHEN; CDR2 reads SYDVKM. The junction had 6 bases not matched to a gene; V was cut back by 4 bases and J by 3 bases. The CDR3 spans 15 residues. CDR3 residues: CASSYTGTGHYGYTF. CDR3 sequence (DNA): TGTGCCAGCAGTTATACCGGGACAGGGCACTATGGCTACACCTTC.

This chain uses TRBV5-1 with TRBJ1-1, with D possibly being TRBD1 (6 bases). The CDR3 is 15 residues long. Between the trimmed V and J ends, which lost 0 bases and 0 bases, there was a span of 9 bases. Looked up from germline, CDR1 is SGHRS and CDR2 is YFSETQ. For the CDR3, the DNA is TGCGCCAGCAGCTTGGGTGGACAGATGAACACTGAAGCTTTCTTT. Its translation: CASSLGGQMNTEAFF.

The chain employs TRBV9 and TRBJ2-7; 7 bases are a match to TRBD1. Germline lookup yields CDR1 SGDLS and CDR2 YYNGEE. V shed 2 bases, J shed 6 bases, and the junction held 8 bases outside the gene matches. This CDR3 spans 14 amino acids. The CDR3 DNA reads as TGTGCCAGCAGCGTTCGACAGGGTAGTTCCGAGCAGTACTTC. It yields the protein CASSVRQGSSEQYF.

The rearrangement uses TRBV15 and TRBJ1-1; D ambiguous. The CDR3 length is 12 residues. V was cut by 4 bases and J by 1 base, with 4 bases left in between. Germline values: CDR1 LNHNV, CDR2 YYDKDF (reference sequence). CDR3 region: CATSTGNTEAFF. The CDR3 bases are TGTGCCACCAGCACCGGGAACACTGAAGCTTTCTTT.

The chain couples TRBV29-1 to TRBJ1-1; the D is unclear. Germline V gene sequence: CDR1 SQVTM, CDR2 ANQGSEA. Trimming took off 4 bases at V and 2 bases at J, with 11 bases between the two ends. The CDR3 extends over 13 amino acids. The CDR3 reads CSVGPGNNTEAFF. The DNA of the CDR3 is TGCAGCGTTGGTCCGGGGAATAACACTGAAGCTTTCTTT.

The chain is built from TRBV28 and TRBJ1-6, with D possibly TRBD1 on 6 matching bases. CDR3 length equals 15 residues. V gave up 4 bases and J gave up 7 bases, with 14 bases separating them. The V gene's germline CDR1 is MDHEN and CDR2 SYDVKM. In DNA form, the CDR3 reads TGTGCCAGCAGTTCCAGGGGAAAAGGAAATTCACCCCTCCACTTT. This sequence encodes CASSSRGKGNSPLHF.

Concerning this clone: Relative to the germline gene, one junction end is altered; a read error may explain this. The chain combines TRBV5-1 with TRBJ2-1; D possibly corresponds to TRBD2 (5 bases). This CDR3 has 13 residues. Per the germline V gene, CDR1 is SGHRS and CDR2 is YFSETQ. CDR3 coding DNA: TGCGCCAGCACAGGAGGTGGGTACAATGGGCAGTTCTTC. The encoded protein is CASTGGGYNGQFF.

The chain has TRBV28 and TRBJ1-3, with D possibly matching TRBD1 (5 bases). CDR3 length equals 16 residues. Trimming stripped 2 bases from V and 3 bases from J, with 14 bases between. Germline V gives CDR1 MDHEN, CDR2 SYDVKM. CDR3 in DNA: TGTGCCAGCAGTTTAGGGTCAGCAGGGTTTGGAAACACCATATATTTT. This codes for CASSLGSAGFGNTIYF.

This chain links TRBV6-5 with TRBJ1-1; no clear D gene. With 2 bases removed from V and 8 bases from J, the gap between germline ends came to 9 bases. CDR3 length: 12 residues. Germline lookup yields CDR1 MNHEY and CDR2 SVGAGI. The CDR3: CASSYLGSEAFF. The CDR3 region has the DNA TGTGCCAGCAGTTACCTCGGGTCCGAAGCTTTCTTT.

This chain joins TRBV9 and TRBJ2-1, with D possibly being TRBD1 (5 bases). V gave up 2 bases and J gave up 6 bases, with 9 bases separating them. Germline-derived CDR1 and CDR2 are SGDLS and YYNGEE. The CDR3 length is 13 residues. CDR3 in amino acids: CASSVGRANEQFF. The CDR3 nucleotides read TGTGCCAGCAGCGTCGGCAGGGCCAATGAGCAGTTCTTC.